Sequencing of this T cell receptor beta chain was carried out in a study of blood T cell repertoires in COVID-19. This clone has just a few counts. This specimen includes other DNA sequences encoding the same CDR3. This table comes from immunoSEQ multiplex PCR, and its TCRdb copy is limited to in-frame clones, with some not included. The data contain about 94,000 clones, 80% of them singletons. Germline V gene sequence: CDR1 MDHEN, CDR2 SYDVKM. This CDR3 comprises 11 residues. V lost 5 bases and J lost 4, with 5 bases in between. The rearrangement uses TRBV28 and TRBJ1-2, with unresolved D. Sequenced: peripheral blood. The sequence derives from a human donor in a cohort sampled during active COVID-19. CDR3 sequence: CASSLSYGYTF. In DNA, the CDR3 is TGTGCCAGCAGTCTGAGCTATGGCTACACCTTC.